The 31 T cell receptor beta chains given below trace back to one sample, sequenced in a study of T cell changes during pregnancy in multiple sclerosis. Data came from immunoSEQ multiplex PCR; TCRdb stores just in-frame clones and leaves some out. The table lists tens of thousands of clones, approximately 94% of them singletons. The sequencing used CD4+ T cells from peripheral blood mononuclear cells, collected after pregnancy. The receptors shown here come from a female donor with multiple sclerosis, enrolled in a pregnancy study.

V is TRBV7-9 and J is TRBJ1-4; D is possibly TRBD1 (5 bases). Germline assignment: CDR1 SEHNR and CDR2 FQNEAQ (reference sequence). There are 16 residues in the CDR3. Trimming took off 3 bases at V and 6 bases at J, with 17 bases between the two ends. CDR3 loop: CASSFLLEQGDEKLFF. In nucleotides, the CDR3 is TGTGCCAGCAGCTTTTTGTTAGAGCAGGGTGATGAAAAACTGTTTTTT.

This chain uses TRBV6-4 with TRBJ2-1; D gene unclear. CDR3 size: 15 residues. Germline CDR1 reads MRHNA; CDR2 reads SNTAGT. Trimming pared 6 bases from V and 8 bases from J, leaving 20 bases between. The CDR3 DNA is TGTGCCAGCAGCCGTACCCCGATCGAGGTTGATGAGCAGTTCTTC. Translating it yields CASSRTPIEVDEQFF.

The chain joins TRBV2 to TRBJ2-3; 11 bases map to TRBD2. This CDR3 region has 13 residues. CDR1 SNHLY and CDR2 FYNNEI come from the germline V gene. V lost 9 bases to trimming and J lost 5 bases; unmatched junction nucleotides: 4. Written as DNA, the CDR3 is TGTGCCAGGGGACTAGCGGAATTAGATACGCAGTATTTT. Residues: CARGLAELDTQYF. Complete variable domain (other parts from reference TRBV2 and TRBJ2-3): EPEVTQTPSHQVTQMGQEVILRCVPISNHLYFYWYRQILGQKVEFLVSFYNNEISEKSEIFDDQFSVERPDGSNFTLKIRSTKLEDSAMYFCARGLAELDTQYFGPGTRLTVL.

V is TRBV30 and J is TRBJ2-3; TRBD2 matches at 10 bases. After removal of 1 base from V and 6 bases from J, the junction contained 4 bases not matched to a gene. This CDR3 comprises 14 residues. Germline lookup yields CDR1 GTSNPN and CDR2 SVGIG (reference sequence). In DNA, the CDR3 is TGTGCCTGGAGTGAGGGGACTAGCGTGGATACGCAGTATTTT. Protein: CAWSEGTSVDTQYF.

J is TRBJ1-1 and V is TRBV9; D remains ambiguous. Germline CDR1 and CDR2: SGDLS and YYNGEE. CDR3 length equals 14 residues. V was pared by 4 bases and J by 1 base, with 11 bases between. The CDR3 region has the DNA TGTGCCAGCAGCTCTCAGGTGGGGAACACTGAAGCTTTCTTT. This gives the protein CASSSQVGNTEAFF.

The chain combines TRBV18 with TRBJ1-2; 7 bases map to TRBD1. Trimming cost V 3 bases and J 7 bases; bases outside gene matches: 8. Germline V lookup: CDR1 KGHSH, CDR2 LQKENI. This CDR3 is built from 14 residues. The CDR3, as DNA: TGTGCCAGCTCACCGACAGGGTACCGTTCTGGCTACACCTTC. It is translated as CASSPTGYRSGYTF.

For the CDR3, the DNA is TGTGCCATCAGTGCAGGGGCCCTAAATGACATTCAGTACTTC. As protein: CAISAGALNDIQYF. The V call is TRBV10-3, the J call TRBJ2-4; weak D call: TRBD1 (6 bases). CDR1 is ENHRY and CDR2 is SYGVKD in the germline V gene. The CDR3 spans 14 residues. V lost 4 bases and J 8 bases, leaving 15 bases between the germline ends.

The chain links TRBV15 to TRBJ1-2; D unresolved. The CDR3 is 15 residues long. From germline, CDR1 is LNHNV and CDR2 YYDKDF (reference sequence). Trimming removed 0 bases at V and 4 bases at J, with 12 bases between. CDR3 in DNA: TGTGCCACCAGCAGAGATCAATTCGGGTTCTATGGCTACACCTTC. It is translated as CATSRDQFGFYGYTF.

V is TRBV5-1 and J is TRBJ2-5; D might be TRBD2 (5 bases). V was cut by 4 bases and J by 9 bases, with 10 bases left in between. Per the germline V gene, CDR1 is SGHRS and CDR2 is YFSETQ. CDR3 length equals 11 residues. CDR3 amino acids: CASSTAGAQYF. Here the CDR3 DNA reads TGCGCCAGCAGCACCGCCGGGGCCCAGTACTTC.

The CDR3: CASTSLEIMNTEAFF. The DNA for the CDR3 is TGTGCCAGCACTTCCCTTGAGATCATGAACACTGAAGCTTTCTTT. The chain couples TRBV6-6 to TRBJ1-1; D is undetermined. CDR1 MNHNY and CDR2 SVGAGI come from the germline V gene (reference sequence). V was cut by 7 bases and J by 0 bases, with 15 bases left in between. This CDR3 has 15 residues.

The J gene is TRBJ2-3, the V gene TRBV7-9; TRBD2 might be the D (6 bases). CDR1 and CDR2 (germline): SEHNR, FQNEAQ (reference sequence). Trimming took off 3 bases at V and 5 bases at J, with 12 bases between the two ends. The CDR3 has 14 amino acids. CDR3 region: CASSFELAKDTQYF. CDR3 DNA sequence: TGTGCCAGCAGCTTCGAACTAGCCAAAGATACGCAGTATTTT.

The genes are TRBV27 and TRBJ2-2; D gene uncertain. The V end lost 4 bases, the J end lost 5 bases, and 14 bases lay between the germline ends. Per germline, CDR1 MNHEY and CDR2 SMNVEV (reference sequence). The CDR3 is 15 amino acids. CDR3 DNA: TGTGCCAGCAGTTCATCCCGAACTGCAACCGGGGAGCTGTTTTTT. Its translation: CASSSSRTATGELFF.

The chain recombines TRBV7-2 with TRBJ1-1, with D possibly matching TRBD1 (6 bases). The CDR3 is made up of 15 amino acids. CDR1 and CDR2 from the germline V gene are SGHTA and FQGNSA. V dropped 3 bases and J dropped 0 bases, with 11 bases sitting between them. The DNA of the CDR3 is TGTGCCAGCAGCTTCACAGGGAAAATGAACACTGAAGCTTTCTTT. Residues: CASSFTGKMNTEAFF.

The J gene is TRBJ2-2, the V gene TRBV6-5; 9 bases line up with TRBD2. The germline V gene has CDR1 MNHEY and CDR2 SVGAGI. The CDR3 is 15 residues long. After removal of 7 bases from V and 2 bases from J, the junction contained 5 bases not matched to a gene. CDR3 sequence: CASTSTSGNTGELFF. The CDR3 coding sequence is TGTGCCAGCACCTCGACTAGCGGAAACACCGGGGAGCTGTTTTTT.

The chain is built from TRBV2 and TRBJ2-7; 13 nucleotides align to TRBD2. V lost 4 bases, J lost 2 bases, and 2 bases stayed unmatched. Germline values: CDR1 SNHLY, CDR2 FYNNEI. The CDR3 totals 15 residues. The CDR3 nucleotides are TGTGCCAGCAGTGGACTAGCGGGGGGTCCCTACGAGCAGTACTTC. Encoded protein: CASSGLAGGPYEQYF.

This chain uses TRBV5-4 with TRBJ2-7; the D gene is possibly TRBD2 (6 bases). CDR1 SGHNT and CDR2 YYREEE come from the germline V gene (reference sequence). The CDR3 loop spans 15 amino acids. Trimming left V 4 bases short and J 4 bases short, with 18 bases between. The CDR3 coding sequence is TGTGCCAGCAGCCCTCCCCGCGGGACCGCTTACGAGCAGTACTTC. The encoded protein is CASSPPRGTAYEQYF. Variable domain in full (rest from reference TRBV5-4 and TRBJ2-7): ETGVTQSPTHLIKTRGQQVTLRCSSQSGHNTVSWYQQALGQGPQFIFQYYREEENGRGNFPPRFSGLQFPNYSSELNVNALELDDSALYLCASSPPRGTAYEQYFGPGTRLTVT.

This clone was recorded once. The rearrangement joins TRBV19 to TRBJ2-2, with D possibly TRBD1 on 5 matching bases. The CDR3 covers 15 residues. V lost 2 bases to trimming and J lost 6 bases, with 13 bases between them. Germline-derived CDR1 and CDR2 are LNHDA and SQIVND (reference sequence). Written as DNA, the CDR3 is TGTGCCAGTAGTATACTGCCTAGGGGCGCCGGGGAGCTGTTTTTT. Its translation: CASSILPRGAGELFF.

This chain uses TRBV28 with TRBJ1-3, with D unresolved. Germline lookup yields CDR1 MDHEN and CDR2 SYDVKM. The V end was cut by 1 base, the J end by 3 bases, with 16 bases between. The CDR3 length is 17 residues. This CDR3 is CASSLFPYRTFGNTIYF. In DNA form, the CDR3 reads TGTGCCAGCAGTTTATTTCCGTACAGAACTTTTGGAAACACCATATATTTT.

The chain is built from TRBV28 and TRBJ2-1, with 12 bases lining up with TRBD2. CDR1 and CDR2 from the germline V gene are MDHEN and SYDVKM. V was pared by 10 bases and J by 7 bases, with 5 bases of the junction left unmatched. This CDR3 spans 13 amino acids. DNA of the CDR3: TGTGCCACCCGGACTAGCGGGACAAATGAGCAGTTCTTC. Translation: CATRTSGTNEQFF.

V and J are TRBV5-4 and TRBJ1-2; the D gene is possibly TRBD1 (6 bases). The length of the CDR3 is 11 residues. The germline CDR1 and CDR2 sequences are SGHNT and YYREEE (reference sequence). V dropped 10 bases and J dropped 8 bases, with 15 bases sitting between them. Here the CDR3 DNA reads TGTGCCTTCTGGGGGGGCGAGGGCTACACCTTC. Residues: CAFWGGEGYTF.

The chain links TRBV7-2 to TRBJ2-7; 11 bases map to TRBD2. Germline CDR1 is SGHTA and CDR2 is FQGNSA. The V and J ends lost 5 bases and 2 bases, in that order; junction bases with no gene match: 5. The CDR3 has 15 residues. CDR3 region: CASSLSGGGTYEQYF. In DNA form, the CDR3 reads TGTGCCAGCAGCCTTAGCGGGGGGGGAACCTACGAGCAGTACTTC.

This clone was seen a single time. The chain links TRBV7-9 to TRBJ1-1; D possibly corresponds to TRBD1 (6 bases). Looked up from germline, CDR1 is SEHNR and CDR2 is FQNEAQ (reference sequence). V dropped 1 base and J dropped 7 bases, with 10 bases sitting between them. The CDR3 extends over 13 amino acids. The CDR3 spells CASSLGQALEAFF. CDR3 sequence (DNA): TGTGCCAGCAGCTTAGGACAGGCCCTTGAAGCTTTCTTT.

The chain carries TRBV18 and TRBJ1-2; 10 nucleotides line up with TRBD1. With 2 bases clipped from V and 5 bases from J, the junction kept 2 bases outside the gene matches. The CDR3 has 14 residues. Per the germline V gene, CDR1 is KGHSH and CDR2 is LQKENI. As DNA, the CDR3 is TGTGCCAGCTCACCAGACAGGGGGCCTTATGGCTACACCTTC. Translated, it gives CASSPDRGPYGYTF.

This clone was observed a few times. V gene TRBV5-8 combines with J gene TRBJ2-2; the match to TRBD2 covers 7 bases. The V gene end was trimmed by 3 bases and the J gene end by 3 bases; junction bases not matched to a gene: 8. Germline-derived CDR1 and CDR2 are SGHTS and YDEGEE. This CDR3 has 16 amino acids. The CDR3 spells CASSSWGGLDTGELFF. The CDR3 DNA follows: TGTGCCAGCAGCTCGTGGGGGGGATTGGACACCGGGGAGCTGTTTTTT.

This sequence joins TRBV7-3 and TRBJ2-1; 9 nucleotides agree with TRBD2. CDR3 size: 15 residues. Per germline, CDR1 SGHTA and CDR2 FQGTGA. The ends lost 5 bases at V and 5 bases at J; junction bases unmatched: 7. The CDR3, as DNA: TGTGCCAGCAGCCCAATAGCGGGGGTGAACAATGAGCAGTTCTTC. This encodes CASSPIAGVNNEQFF.

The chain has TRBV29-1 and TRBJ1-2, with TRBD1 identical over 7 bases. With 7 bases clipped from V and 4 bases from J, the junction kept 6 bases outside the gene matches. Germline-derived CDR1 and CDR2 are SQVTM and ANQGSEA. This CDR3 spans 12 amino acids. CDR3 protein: CSARTGTYGYTF. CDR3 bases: TGCAGCGCCCGGACAGGAACCTATGGCTACACCTTC. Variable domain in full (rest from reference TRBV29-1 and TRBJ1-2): SAVISQKPSRDICQRGTSLTIQCQVDSQVTMMFWYRQQPGQSLTLIATANQGSEATYESGFVIDKFPISRPNLTFSTLTVSNMSPEDSSIYLCSARTGTYGYTFGSGTRLTVV.

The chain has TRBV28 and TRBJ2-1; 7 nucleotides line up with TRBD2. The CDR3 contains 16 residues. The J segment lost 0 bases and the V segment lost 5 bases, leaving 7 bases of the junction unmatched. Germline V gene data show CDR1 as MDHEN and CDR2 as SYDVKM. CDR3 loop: CASSVGGRGSYNEQFF. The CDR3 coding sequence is TGTGCCAGCAGTGTCGGGGGGAGGGGCTCCTACAATGAGCAGTTCTTC.

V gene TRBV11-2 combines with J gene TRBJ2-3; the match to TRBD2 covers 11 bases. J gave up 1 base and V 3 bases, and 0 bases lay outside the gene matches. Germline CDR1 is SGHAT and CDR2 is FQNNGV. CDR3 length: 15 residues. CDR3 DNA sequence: TGTGCCAGCAGCTTGACTAGCGGGGGCACAGATACGCAGTATTTT. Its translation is CASSLTSGGTDTQYF.

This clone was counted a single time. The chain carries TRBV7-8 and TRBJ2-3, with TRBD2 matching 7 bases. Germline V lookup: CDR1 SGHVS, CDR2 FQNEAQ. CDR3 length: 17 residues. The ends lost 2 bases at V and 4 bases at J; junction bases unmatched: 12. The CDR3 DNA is TGTGCCAGCAGCTTATTTAGGGAGGGTAGGGTTGCAGATACGCAGTATTTT. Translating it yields CASSLFREGRVADTQYF.

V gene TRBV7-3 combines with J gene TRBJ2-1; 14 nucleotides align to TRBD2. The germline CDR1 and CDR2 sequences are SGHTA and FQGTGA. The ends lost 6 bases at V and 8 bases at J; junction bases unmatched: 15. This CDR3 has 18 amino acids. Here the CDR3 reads CASRLTGLAGVPSHEQFF. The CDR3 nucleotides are TGTGCCAGCAGACTCACGGGACTAGCGGGGGTCCCATCACATGAGCAGTTCTTC.

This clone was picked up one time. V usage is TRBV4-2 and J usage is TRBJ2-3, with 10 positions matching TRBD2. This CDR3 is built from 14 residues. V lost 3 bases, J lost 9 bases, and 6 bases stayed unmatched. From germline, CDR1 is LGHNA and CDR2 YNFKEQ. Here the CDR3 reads CASSQTAGGRTQYF. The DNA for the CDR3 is TGTGCCAGCAGCCAGACAGCGGGGGGGCGGACGCAGTATTTT.